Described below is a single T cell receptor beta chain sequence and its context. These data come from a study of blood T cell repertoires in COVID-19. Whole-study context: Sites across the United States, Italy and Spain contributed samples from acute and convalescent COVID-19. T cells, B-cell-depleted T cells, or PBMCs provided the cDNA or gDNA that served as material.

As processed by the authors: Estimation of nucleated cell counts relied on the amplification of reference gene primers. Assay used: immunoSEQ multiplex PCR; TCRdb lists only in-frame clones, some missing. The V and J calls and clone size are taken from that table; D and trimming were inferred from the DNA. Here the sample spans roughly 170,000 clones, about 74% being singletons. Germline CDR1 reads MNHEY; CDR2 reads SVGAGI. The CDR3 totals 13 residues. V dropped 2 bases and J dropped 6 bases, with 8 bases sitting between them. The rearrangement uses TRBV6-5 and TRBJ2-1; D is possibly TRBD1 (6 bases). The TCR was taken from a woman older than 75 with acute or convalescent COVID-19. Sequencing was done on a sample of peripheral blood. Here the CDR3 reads CASSYNRANEQFF. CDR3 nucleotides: TGTGCCAGCAGTTACAACAGGGCCAATGAGCAGTTCTTC.